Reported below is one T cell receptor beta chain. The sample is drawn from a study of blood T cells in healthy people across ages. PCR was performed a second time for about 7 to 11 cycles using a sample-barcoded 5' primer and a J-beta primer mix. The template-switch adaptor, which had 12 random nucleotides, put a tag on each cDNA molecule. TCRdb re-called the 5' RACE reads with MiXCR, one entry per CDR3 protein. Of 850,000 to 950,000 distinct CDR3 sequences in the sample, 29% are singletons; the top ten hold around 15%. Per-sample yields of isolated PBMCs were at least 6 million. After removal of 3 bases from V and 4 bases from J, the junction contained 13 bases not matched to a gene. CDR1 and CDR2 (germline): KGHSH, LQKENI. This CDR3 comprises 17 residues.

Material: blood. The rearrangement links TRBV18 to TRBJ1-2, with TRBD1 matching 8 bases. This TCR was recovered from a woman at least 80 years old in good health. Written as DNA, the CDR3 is TGTGCCAGCTCACCCCGAGACAGGGGTTCAGTCAGCTATGGCTACACCTTC. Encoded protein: CASSPRDRGSVSYGYTF.